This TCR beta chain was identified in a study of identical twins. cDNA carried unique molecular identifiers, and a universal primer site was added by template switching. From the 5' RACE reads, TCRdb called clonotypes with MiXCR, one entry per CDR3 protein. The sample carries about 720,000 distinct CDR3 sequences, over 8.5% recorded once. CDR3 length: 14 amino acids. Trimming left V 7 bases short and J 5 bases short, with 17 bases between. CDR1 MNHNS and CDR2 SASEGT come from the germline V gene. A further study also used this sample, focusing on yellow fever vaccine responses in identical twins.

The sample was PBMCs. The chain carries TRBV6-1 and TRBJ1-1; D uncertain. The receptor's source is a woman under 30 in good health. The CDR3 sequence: CASTNPRLQTEAFF. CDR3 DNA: TGTGCCAGCACCAACCCCAGATTGCAAACTGAAGCTTTCTTT.